The 25 T cell receptor beta chains given below trace back to one sample, sequenced in a study of early T cells in non-severe SARS-CoV-2 infection. TCRdb recomputed calls from the 5' RACE reads with MiXCR, one row per CDR3 protein. The sample includes about 98,000 distinct CDR3 sequences, around 13% of them seen just once. The source material was whole blood. Every receptor here comes from an adult who was a healthcare worker with PCR-confirmed SARS-CoV-2 infection or an uninfected control (not recorded which).

The chain carries TRBV5-1 and TRBJ1-4; no reliable D call. Germline-derived CDR1 and CDR2 are SGHRS and YFSETQ. Trimming took off 0 bases at V and 4 bases at J, with 7 bases between the two ends. The CDR3 contains 14 residues. This CDR3 reads CASSLDSNNEKLFF. CDR3 bases: TGCGCCAGCAGCTTGGACAGCAATAATGAAAAACTGTTTTTT.

The V call is TRBV5-5, the J call TRBJ2-1; weak D call: TRBD2 (5 bases). V lost 3 bases to trimming and J lost 10 bases, with 23 bases between them. The CDR3 totals 16 residues. Germline V lookup: CDR1 SGHKS, CDR2 YYEKEE (reference sequence). Here the CDR3 DNA reads TGTGCCAGCAGCTCCTCCTACGGGATGGGAGTCTTCGAGCAGTTCTTC. Amino acids: CASSSSYGMGVFEQFF.

The V and J genes are TRBV9 and TRBJ2-1; D ambiguous. V was cut by 4 bases and J by 6 bases, with 17 bases left in between. Per germline, CDR1 SGDLS and CDR2 YYNGEE. The CDR3 is 15 amino acids. The CDR3 coding sequence is TGTGCCAGCAGCCCGGCCCCCACGTTTTCCAATGAGCAGTTCTTC. It codes for CASSPAPTFSNEQFF.

This clonotype occurred many times. The chain's CDR3 is CSASPPGSNEQFF. Here the CDR3 DNA reads TGCAGTGCTAGTCCCCCCGGGAGCAATGAGCAGTTCTTC. J is TRBJ2-1 and V is TRBV20-1, with a tentative D call TRBD2 (6 bases). This CDR3 comprises 13 residues. CDR1 is DFQATT and CDR2 is SNEGSKA in the germline V gene (reference sequence). V was cut by 3 bases and J by 6 bases, with 12 bases left in between.

This clonotype was detected ten times or more. The chain uses TRBV10-2 and TRBJ2-2; a possible D gene is TRBD1 (5 bases). Germline assignment: CDR1 WSHSY and CDR2 SAAADI. V shed 2 bases and J shed 5 bases, with 9 bases lying between them. The CDR3 runs 14 residues. The CDR3 coding sequence is TGCGCCAGCAGTGAGCAGGGCCCTACCGGGGAGCTGTTTTTT. Translation gives CASSEQGPTGELFF.

The chain joins TRBV5-8 to TRBJ2-4, with 9 positions matching TRBD1. Trimming at V came to 4 bases and at J to 8 bases, leaving 13 bases not matched to a gene. This CDR3 has 16 residues. The germline V gene has CDR1 SGHTS and CDR2 YDEGEE. The CDR3 here is CASSGGPGTGMDIQYF. CDR3 nucleotides: TGTGCCAGCAGCGGGGGGCCGGGGACAGGGATGGACATTCAGTACTTC. Using reference TRBV5-8 and TRBJ2-4 for the parts outside the CDR3, the full variable domain is EAGVTQSPTHLIKTRGQQATLRCSPISGHTSVYWYQQALGLGLQFLLWYDEGEERNRGNFPPRFSGRQFPNYSSELNVNALELEDSALYLCASSGGPGTGMDIQYFGAGTRLSVL.

This clonotype was seen only a few times. The chain links TRBV20-1 to TRBJ2-4; 9 bases line up with TRBD2. The CDR3 is 13 residues long. V shed 6 bases and J 8 bases; nucleotides not matched to a gene: 8. CDR1 and CDR2 from the germline V gene are DFQATT and SNEGSKA (reference sequence). Written as DNA, the CDR3 is TGCAGTGCGGGTCTAGCGGGATCTGACATTCAGTACTTC. It encodes CSAGLAGSDIQYF.

The chain links TRBV6-4 to TRBJ1-5, with D uncertain. CDR1 and CDR2 (germline): MRHNA, SNTAGT. Trimming shortened V by 9 bases and J by 6 bases, and 15 bases separated the two germline ends. This CDR3 has 13 residues. DNA for the CDR3: TGTGCCAGGGTACGAGTTTTCGGTCAGCCCCAGCATTTT. This sequence encodes CARVRVFGQPQHF.

The V gene is TRBV2, the J gene TRBJ2-1; D is perhaps TRBD2 (7 bases). Between the trimmed V and J ends, which lost 7 bases and 11 bases, there was a span of 18 bases. This CDR3 has 13 amino acids. CDR1 and CDR2 from the germline V gene are SNHLY and FYNNEI. The CDR3 spells CASMARGGPKQFF. The CDR3 nucleotides read TGTGCCAGCATGGCGAGGGGGGGACCAAAGCAGTTCTTC. The full variable domain, completed using reference TRBV2 and TRBJ2-1, is EPEVTQTPSHQVTQMGQEVILRCVPISNHLYFYWYRQILGQKVEFLVSFYNNEISEKSEIFDDQFSVERPDGSNFTLKIRSTKLEDSAMYFCASMARGGPKQFFGPGTRLTVL.

The gene calls are TRBV9 and TRBJ2-7, with TRBD2 as a possible D gene (6 bases). CDR3 length: 15 residues. Germline values: CDR1 SGDLS, CDR2 YYNGEE. The V end lost 0 bases, the J end lost 5 bases, and 15 bases lay between the germline ends. CDR3 DNA sequence: TGTGCCAGCAGCGTAGACGGGGGAGGAGGAAACGAGCAGTACTTC. Translating gives CASSVDGGGGNEQYF.

This clonotype has at least ten counts. V and J are TRBV20-1 and TRBJ1-1; D not certain. This CDR3 comprises 14 residues. Germline CDR1 reads DFQATT; CDR2 reads SNEGSKA (reference sequence). Trimming cost V 0 bases and J 10 bases, with 18 bases left between them. The CDR3 here is CSARDLKPSRGAFF. The CDR3 DNA is TGCAGTGCTAGAGATCTCAAGCCTTCCCGAGGAGCTTTCTTT.

This clonotype was observed a handful of times. The gene calls are TRBV7-8 and TRBJ1-5; 7 positions agree with TRBD1. Germline V gives CDR1 SGHVS, CDR2 FQNEAQ. The CDR3 runs 14 residues. V lost 5 bases to trimming and J lost 9 bases; unmatched junction nucleotides: 10. The CDR3 is CASSLERGRTPQHF. Here the CDR3 DNA reads TGTGCCAGCAGCCTAGAGAGGGGGCGGACGCCCCAGCATTTT.

This clonotype has just a few counts. The rearrangement joins TRBV7-8 to TRBJ2-1; 7 nucleotides match TRBD2. The CDR3 totals 17 residues. Germline trimming cut 3 bases from V and 4 bases from J; bases unmatched to any gene: 12. From germline, CDR1 is SGHVS and CDR2 FQNEAQ. The CDR3 bases are TGTGCCAGCAGCTTTTTTGAATCTAGCGGACTATACAATGAGCAGTTCTTC. It is translated as CASSFFESSGLYNEQFF.

J is TRBJ1-6 and V is TRBV3-1, with D unclear. V was clipped by 0 bases and J by 9 bases, with 0 bases between them. Germline V gene sequence: CDR1 LGHDT, CDR2 YNNKEL (reference sequence). The CDR3 runs to 11 residues. CDR3 amino acids: CASSQDSPLHF. As DNA, the CDR3 is TGTGCCAGCAGCCAAGATTCACCCCTCCACTTT.

This chain connects TRBV4-1 to TRBJ2-2; TRBD1 might be the D (6 bases). The CDR3 is made up of 16 amino acids. V was shortened by 1 base and J by 7 bases, with 16 bases between the two germline ends. The germline V gene encodes CDR1 MGHRA and CDR2 YSYEKL. CDR3 DNA: TGCGCCAGCAGCCAAGGACGGCAGGGGCGAAACGGGGAGCTGTTTTTT. Residues: CASSQGRQGRNGELFF.

This clonotype turned up a few times. The gene calls are TRBV20-1 and TRBJ2-5; 8 bases map to TRBD2. Germline V gives CDR1 DFQATT, CDR2 SNEGSKA (reference sequence). The CDR3 loop spans 16 amino acids. Trimming took 0 bases from V and 1 from J; bases not matched to a gene: 7. The CDR3 spells CSARDWLAGSQETQYF. DNA for the CDR3: TGCAGTGCTAGAGATTGGCTAGCGGGCTCCCAAGAGACCCAGTACTTC.

This clonotype appeared many times. This chain uses TRBV10-1 with TRBJ2-3; 7 nucleotides line up with TRBD1. V dropped 3 bases and J dropped 13; count of bases not matched to a gene: 10. Germline V gives CDR1 WNHNN, CDR2 SYGVQD (reference sequence). The CDR3 covers 13 residues. The CDR3 here is CASSELEDRRKYF. The CDR3 DNA sequence: TGCGCCAGCAGTGAACTGGAGGACAGGAGGAAGTATTTT.

This clonotype was counted between two and nine times. The chain links TRBV6-6 to TRBJ1-1; D gene ambiguous. V was trimmed by 7 bases and J by 8 bases, leaving 14 bases between them. The germline gives CDR1 MNHNY, CDR2 SVGAGI (reference sequence). The CDR3 contains 12 residues. In DNA form, the CDR3 reads TGTGCCAGCACCGTACGGGCAGACGAAGCTTTCTTT. Translation gives CASTVRADEAFF.

This clonotype has more than one count but fewer than ten. The rearrangement uses TRBV6-1 and TRBJ2-1; D may correspond to TRBD1 or TRBD2 (5 bases each). The V gene's germline CDR1 is MNHNS and CDR2 SASEGT. Trimming took off 6 bases at V and 0 bases at J, with 24 bases between the two ends. This CDR3 region has 19 residues. CDR3 amino acids: CASREPSPTDTFSYNEQFF. CDR3 DNA sequence: TGTGCCAGCAGGGAACCTAGCCCCACGGACACCTTCTCCTACAATGAGCAGTTCTTC.

The chain joins TRBV23-1 to TRBJ2-1, with unresolved D. TRBV23-1 is flagged as an ORF with uncertain function. V lost 6 bases to trimming and J lost 9 bases, with 6 bases between them. This CDR3 spans 10 amino acids. CDR3: CASRRCEQFF. CDR3 in DNA: TGCGCCAGCAGACGTTGTGAGCAGTTCTTC.

The chain uses TRBV9 and TRBJ2-7; 8 nucleotides match TRBD2. V dropped 4 bases and J dropped 0; count of bases not matched to a gene: 6. Germline V CDR1 and CDR2: SGDLS, YYNGEE. This CDR3 is built from 15 residues. The CDR3 DNA sequence: TGTGCCAGCAGCCCGGGGGGGCAGAGCTCCTACGAGCAGTACTTC. Protein: CASSPGGQSSYEQYF.

This rearrangement joins TRBV5-1 to TRBJ1-1, with 8 positions matching TRBD1. Germline V gives CDR1 SGHRS, CDR2 YFSETQ. This CDR3 is 13 amino acids long. With 3 bases clipped from V and 6 bases from J, the junction kept 4 bases outside the gene matches. The CDR3 protein is CASSSGTGSEAFF. As DNA, the CDR3 is TGCGCCAGCAGCTCCGGGACAGGTTCTGAAGCTTTCTTT.

The genes are TRBV6-2 or TRBV6-3 and TRBJ2-1; 13 bases are a match to TRBD2. The CDR3 totals 18 residues. Germline V lookup: CDR1 MNHEY, CDR2 SVGEGT. The V gene end was trimmed by 2 bases and the J gene end by 9 bases; junction bases not matched to a gene: 13. The CDR3 spells CASSYRTSGRDLRGEQFF. The CDR3 bases are TGTGCCAGCAGTTACAGGACTAGCGGGAGAGATTTGCGGGGTGAGCAGTTCTTC.

The rearrangement uses TRBV12-3 or TRBV12-4 and TRBJ2-1; 9 bases are shared with TRBD2. This CDR3 comprises 16 residues. Trimming at V came to 5 bases and at J to 2 bases, leaving 7 bases not matched to a gene. The CDR3 sequence is CASSGLAGDPYNEQFF. The CDR3 DNA reads TGTGCCAGCAGTGGATTAGCGGGAGATCCCTACAATGAGCAGTTCTTC.

The rearrangement joins TRBV12-3 or TRBV12-4 to TRBJ1-5, with D uncertain. The CDR3 length is 14 residues. Trimming cost V 6 bases and J 0 bases, with 9 bases left between them. The DNA for the CDR3 is TGTGCCAGCAGGCAACAGAATAGCAATCAGCCCCAGCATTTT. It encodes CASRQQNSNQPQHF.